A single count supports the clone carrying this T cell receptor beta chain. The table came from immunoSEQ multiplex PCR; TCRdb's copy has only in-frame clones and leaves some out. This sample has around 130,000 clones; about 80% occur once, and the top ten carry 16%. The data were taken from a study of blood T cell repertoires in COVID-19. Study overall: Nucleic acid was either cDNA or gDNA, and it came from T cells, B-cell-depleted T cells, or PBMCs.

This CDR3 contains 14 residues. CDR1 and CDR2 (germline): LNHNV, YYDKDF (reference sequence). V trimming: 6 bases; J trimming: 6 bases; junction bases outside the gene matches: 6. Input material: peripheral blood. The chain combines TRBV15 with TRBJ1-5; 9 nucleotides align to TRBD1. The clonotype originates from a man aged 45-60 years with acute or convalescent COVID-19. The CDR3 coding sequence is TGTGCCACCAGACAGGGGGCGATCACTCAGCCCCAGCATTTT. Residues: CATRQGAITQPQHF.